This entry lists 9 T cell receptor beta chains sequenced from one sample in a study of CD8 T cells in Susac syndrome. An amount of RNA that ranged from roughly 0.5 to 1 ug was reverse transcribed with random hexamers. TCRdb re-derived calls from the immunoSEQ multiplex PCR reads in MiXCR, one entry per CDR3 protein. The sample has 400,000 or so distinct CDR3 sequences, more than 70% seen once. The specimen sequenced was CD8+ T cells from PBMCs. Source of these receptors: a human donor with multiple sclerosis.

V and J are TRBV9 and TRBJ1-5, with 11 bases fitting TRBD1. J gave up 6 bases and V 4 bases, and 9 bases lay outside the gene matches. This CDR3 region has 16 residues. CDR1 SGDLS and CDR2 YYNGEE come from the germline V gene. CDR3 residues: CASSTGTGGSGQPQHF. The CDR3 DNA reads TGTGCCAGCAGCACAGGGACAGGGGGATCAGGTCAGCCCCAGCATTTT.

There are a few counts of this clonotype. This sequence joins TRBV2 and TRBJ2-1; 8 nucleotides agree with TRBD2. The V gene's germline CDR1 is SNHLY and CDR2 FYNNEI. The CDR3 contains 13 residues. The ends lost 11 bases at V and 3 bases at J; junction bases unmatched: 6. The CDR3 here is CAQRGTSYNEQFF. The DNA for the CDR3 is TGTGCCCAGCGAGGGACTAGCTACAATGAGCAGTTCTTC.

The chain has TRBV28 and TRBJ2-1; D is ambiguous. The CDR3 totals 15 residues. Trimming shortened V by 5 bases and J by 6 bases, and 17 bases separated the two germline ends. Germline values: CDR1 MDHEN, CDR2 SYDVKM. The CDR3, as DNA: TGTGCCAGCAGTCTTTTTTGGTATGACGGCAATGAGCAGTTCTTC. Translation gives CASSLFWYDGNEQFF. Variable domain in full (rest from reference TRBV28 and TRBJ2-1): DVKVTQSSRYLVKRTGEKVFLECVQDMDHENMFWYRQDPGLGLRLIYFSYDVKMKEKGDIPEGYSVSREKKERFSLILESASTNQTSMYLCASSLFWYDGNEQFFGPGTRLTVL.

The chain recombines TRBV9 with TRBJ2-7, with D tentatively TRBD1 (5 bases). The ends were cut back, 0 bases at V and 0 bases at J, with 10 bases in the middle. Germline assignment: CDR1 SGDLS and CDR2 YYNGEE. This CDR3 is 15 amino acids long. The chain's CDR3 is CASSVATGNSYEQYF. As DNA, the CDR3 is TGTGCCAGCAGCGTAGCTACAGGAAACTCCTACGAGCAGTACTTC. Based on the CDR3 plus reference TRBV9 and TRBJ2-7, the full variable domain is DSGVTQTPKHLITATGQRVTLRCSPRSGDLSVYWYQQSLDQGLQFLIQYYNGEERAKGNILERFSAQQFPDLHSELNLSSLELGDSALYFCASSVATGNSYEQYFGPGTRLTVT.

CDR3 residues: CASSSWTDYEQYF. The DNA for the CDR3 is TGTGCCAGCAGCTCCTGGACAGACTACGAGCAGTACTTC. The genes are TRBV5-4 and TRBJ2-7; perhaps TRBD1 as D (6 bases). The ends were cut back, 3 bases at V and 3 bases at J, with 10 bases in the middle. CDR3 length: 13 amino acids. Germline CDR1 is SGHNT and CDR2 is YYREEE (reference sequence).

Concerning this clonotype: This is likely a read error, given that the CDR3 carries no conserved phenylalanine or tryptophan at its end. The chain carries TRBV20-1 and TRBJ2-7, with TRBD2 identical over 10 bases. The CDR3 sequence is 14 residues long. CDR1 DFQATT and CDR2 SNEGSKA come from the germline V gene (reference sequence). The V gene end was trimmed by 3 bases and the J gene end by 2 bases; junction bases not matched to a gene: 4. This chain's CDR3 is CSASGLADPYEQYL. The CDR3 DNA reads TGCAGTGCTAGCGGACTAGCGGATCCCTACGAGCAGTACCTC.

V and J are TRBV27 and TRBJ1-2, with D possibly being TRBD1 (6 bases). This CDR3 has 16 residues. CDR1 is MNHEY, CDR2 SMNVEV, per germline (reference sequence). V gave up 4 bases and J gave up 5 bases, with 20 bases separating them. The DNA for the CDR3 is TGTGCCAGCAGTTCAGGACAGAGCCCTTCCGATTATGGCTACACCTTC. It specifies CASSSGQSPSDYGYTF.

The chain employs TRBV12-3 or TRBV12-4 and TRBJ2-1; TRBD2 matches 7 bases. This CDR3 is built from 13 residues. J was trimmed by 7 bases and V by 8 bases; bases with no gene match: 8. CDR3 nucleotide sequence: TGTGCCAGCGAGGGAGGGTTTAAAAATGAGCAGTTCTTC. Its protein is CASEGGFKNEQFF.

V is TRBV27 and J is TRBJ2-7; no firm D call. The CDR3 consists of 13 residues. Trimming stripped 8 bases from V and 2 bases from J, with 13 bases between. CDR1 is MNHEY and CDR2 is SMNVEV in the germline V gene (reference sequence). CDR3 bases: TGTGCCAGCTGGGGAAACCGGGCCTACGAGCAGTACTTC. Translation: CASWGNRAYEQYF.